Shown below are 26 T cell receptor beta chains from a single sample sequenced in a study of beta chain features in type 1 diabetes. Expressed TCRB transcripts got sequenced, as all isolated RNA was reverse transcribed. Assay: immunoSEQ multiplex PCR; the TCRdb copy retains only in-frame clones and omits some. The sample has 250,000 to 400,000 clones; roughly 15% are singletons. The specimen was central memory CD4+ T cells from blood. These receptors all come from a man aged 25 to 45 in good health.

This clone was counted between two and nine times. This chain joins TRBV14 and TRBJ1-5, with 7 bases fitting TRBD1. The length of the CDR3 is 14 residues. The V gene's germline CDR1 is SGHDN and CDR2 FVKESK. V lost 1 base, J lost 4 bases, and 1 base stayed unmatched. In nucleotides, the CDR3 is TGTGCCAGCAGCCAAGGGGACAGAAATCAGCCCCAGCATTTT. Its translation: CASSQGDRNQPQHF.

V is TRBV29-1 and J is TRBJ2-5; 12 bases match TRBD2. Trimming at V came to 5 bases and at J to 5 bases, leaving 6 bases not matched to a gene. Germline V gives CDR1 SQVTM, CDR2 ANQGSEA. The CDR3 runs 14 residues. CDR3 bases: TGCAGCGTTCTAGCGGGGGGGCCCACGGAGACCCAGTACTTC. Translated, it gives CSVLAGGPTETQYF.

The chain is built from TRBV7-2 and TRBJ2-3, with TRBD1 identical over 7 bases. Looked up from germline, CDR1 is SGHTA and CDR2 is FQGNSA. This CDR3 comprises 15 residues. The junction had 10 bases not matched to a gene; V was cut back by 4 bases and J by 6 bases. Here the CDR3 reads CASSSWTGWEDTQYF. CDR3 DNA sequence: TGTGCCAGCAGCTCCTGGACAGGTTGGGAGGATACGCAGTATTTT.

CDR3 loop: CSVVFSSVGQGEAFF. For the CDR3, the DNA is TGCAGCGTTGTTTTTAGTAGCGTTGGGCAGGGTGAAGCTTTCTTT. The chain is built from TRBV29-1 and TRBJ1-1, with a weak D call TRBD1 (5 bases). This CDR3 spans 15 amino acids. V gave up 4 bases and J gave up 7 bases, with 22 bases separating them. Germline CDR1 SQVTM, CDR2 ANQGSEA.

This clone was detected a few times. CDR3 DNA: TGCGCCAGCAGTCCGGGACGCAATCAGCCCCAGCATTTT. It yields the protein CASSPGRNQPQHF. The chain has TRBV5-1 and TRBJ1-5, with a tentative D call TRBD1 (5 bases). CDR3 size: 13 residues. The V end lost 5 bases, the J end lost 2 bases, and 8 bases lay between the germline ends. Germline CDR1 and CDR2: SGHRS and YFSETQ.

In its sample, this clone was seen a few times. One end of the junction does not line up with germline, which may come from a read error. CDR3 protein: CASSRPAGSPIF. The CDR3 region has the DNA TGTGCCAGCAGCAGGCCGGCGGGTTCCCCTATTTTT. The rearrangement links TRBV5-5 to TRBJ1-3; D is unresolved. Germline CDR1 and CDR2: SGHKS and YYEKEE (reference sequence). This CDR3 region has 12 residues.

The chain carries TRBV7-2 and TRBJ2-1; 7 nucleotides agree with TRBD2. This CDR3 has 17 amino acids. The V gene's germline CDR1 is SGHTA and CDR2 FQGNSA. Trimming removed 3 bases from V and 0 bases from J; junction bases left unmatched: 8. The CDR3 loop is CASSFRPAGSSYNEQFF. The CDR3 DNA follows: TGTGCCAGCAGCTTTCGGCCAGCGGGGTCCTCCTACAATGAGCAGTTCTTC.

About this clone itself: A clone one base away is much larger, so this may be a read error. Other DNA sequences in this specimen translate into the identical CDR3. This chain links TRBV11-2 with TRBJ2-3, with D hard to call. Trimming removed 3 bases from V and 2 bases from J, with 3 bases in between. The length of the CDR3 is 12 residues. Germline loops: CDR1 SGHAT, CDR2 FQNNGV. The CDR3 loop is CASSLDTDTQYF. As DNA, the CDR3 is TGTGCCAGCAGCTTGGACACAGATACGCAGTATTTT.

The sample holds a few counts of this clone. This chain joins TRBV7-2 and TRBJ2-3; D gene ambiguous. From germline, CDR1 is SGHTA and CDR2 FQGNSA. The V end was cut by 5 bases, the J end by 1 base, with 10 bases between. This CDR3 is built from 14 residues. The CDR3 nucleotides are TGTGCCAGCAGCCTAGACGGGCGCACAGATACGCAGTATTTT. This sequence encodes CASSLDGRTDTQYF.

A few counts support this clone. This chain joins TRBV6-6 and TRBJ1-6; tentatively, D is TRBD1 (5 bases). With 2 bases removed from V and 9 bases from J, the gap between germline ends came to 14 bases. Germline V gene data show CDR1 as MNHNY and CDR2 as SVGAGI (reference sequence). The CDR3 runs to 15 residues. CDR3 coding DNA: TGTGCCAGCAGTTACGAAGGGCCCGGGGGTTCACCCCTCCACTTT. Protein product: CASSYEGPGGSPLHF.

This clone was seen a few times. The chain joins TRBV29-1 to TRBJ2-1, with a tentative D call TRBD1 (6 bases). Germline CDR1 reads SQVTM; CDR2 reads ANQGSEA. Trimming stripped 6 bases from V and 8 bases from J, with 26 bases between. This CDR3 contains 16 residues. The CDR3 sequence: CSVENRESVFRDEQFF. The CDR3, as DNA: TGCAGCGTCGAGAACAGGGAATCTGTTTTCCGTGATGAGCAGTTCTTC.

This clone came up a few times. The genes are TRBV30 and TRBJ1-5, with a possible D match to TRBD1 (6 bases). The V gene's germline CDR1 is GTSNPN and CDR2 SVGIG (reference sequence). Trimming took off 0 bases at V and 4 bases at J, with 16 bases between the two ends. The length of the CDR3 is 16 residues. CDR3 in amino acids: CAWSVGGPRNNQPQHF. DNA for the CDR3: TGTGCCTGGAGTGTAGGGGGGCCGAGGAATAATCAGCCCCAGCATTTT. Together with reference TRBV30 and TRBJ1-5, the CDR3 gives the full variable domain: SQTIHQWPATLVQPVGSPLSLECTVEGTSNPNLYWYRQAAGRGLQLLFYSVGIGQISSEVPQNLSASRPQDRQFILSSKKLLLSDSGFYLCAWSVGGPRNNQPQHFGDGTRLSIL.

The chain recombines TRBV19 with TRBJ2-3, with no clear D. The CDR3 extends over 13 amino acids. V was clipped by 6 bases and J by 0 bases, with 7 bases between them. Germline V gene sequence: CDR1 LNHDA, CDR2 SQIVND (reference sequence). The CDR3 sequence: CASRSPSTDTQYF. Written as DNA, the CDR3 is TGTGCCAGTAGGAGCCCTAGCACAGATACGCAGTATTTT.

The V call is TRBV7-2, the J call TRBJ1-4, with 8 bases aligning to TRBD1. The CDR3 runs 14 residues. The ends lost 4 bases at V and 7 bases at J; junction bases unmatched: 5. From germline, CDR1 is SGHTA and CDR2 FQGNSA. CDR3 protein: CASSSGGFGEKLFF. Here the CDR3 DNA reads TGTGCCAGCAGCTCAGGGGGCTTTGGTGAAAAACTGTTTTTT.

This clone turned up a few times. The chain employs TRBV18 and TRBJ1-5; D possibly corresponds to TRBD1 (6 bases). Trimming cost V 2 bases and J 4 bases, with 12 bases left between them. Germline CDR1 is KGHSH and CDR2 is LQKENI. CDR3 size: 15 residues. The CDR3 protein is CASSPGQGTNQPQHF. CDR3 DNA: TGTGCCAGCTCACCAGGGCAGGGGACAAATCAGCCCCAGCATTTT.

J is TRBJ1-4 and V is TRBV19; D gene uncertain. V lost 3 bases to trimming and J lost 5 bases, with 13 bases between them. In germline, CDR1 is LNHDA, CDR2 SQIVND (reference sequence). CDR3 size: 15 residues. CDR3 coding DNA: TGTGCCAGTAGTATGGTATGGACGGTGAATGAAAAACTGTTTTTT. Translation: CASSMVWTVNEKLFF.

This chain connects TRBV5-4 to TRBJ2-1; D is undetermined. V lost 0 bases, J lost 7 bases, and 8 bases lay in between. Germline CDR1 is SGHNT and CDR2 is YYREEE (reference sequence). This CDR3 region has 13 residues. The CDR3 here is CASSLAIGNEQFF. In nucleotides, the CDR3 is TGTGCCAGCAGCTTGGCCATCGGGAATGAGCAGTTCTTC. The full variable domain, its missing parts supplied by reference TRBV5-4 and TRBJ2-1, is ETGVTQSPTHLIKTRGQQVTLRCSSQSGHNTVSWYQQALGQGPQFIFQYYREEENGRGNFPPRFSGLQFPNYSSELNVNALELDDSALYLCASSLAIGNEQFFGPGTRLTVL.

V and J are TRBV6-1 and TRBJ2-3; 7 bases agree with TRBD1. The CDR3 is made up of 15 amino acids. V gave up 4 bases and J gave up 2 bases; unmatched junction bases: 6. The germline V gene has CDR1 MNHNS and CDR2 SASEGT. The CDR3 spells CASSATGANTDTQYF. CDR3 coding DNA: TGTGCCAGCAGTGCTACAGGGGCGAACACAGATACGCAGTATTTT.

This clone was detected many times. The chain couples TRBV19 to TRBJ2-6; TRBD1 is a possible D gene (6 bases). V was cut by 7 bases and J by 0 bases, with 10 bases left in between. Germline-derived CDR1 and CDR2 are LNHDA and SQIVND (reference sequence). This CDR3 is 15 amino acids long. The CDR3 region is CASTETGSGANVLTF. Here the CDR3 DNA reads TGTGCCAGTACCGAGACAGGCTCTGGGGCCAACGTCCTGACTTTC.

This rearrangement joins TRBV7-2 to TRBJ2-1; possibly TRBD2 for D (6 bases). Germline V gene lookup returns CDR1 SGHTA and CDR2 FQGNSA. Deletions cut 5 bases from V and 9 bases from J, with 20 bases between. This CDR3 comprises 15 residues. This CDR3 reads CASSQTGVSRGEQFF. CDR3 sequence (DNA): TGTGCCAGCAGCCAGACGGGAGTATCGCGGGGTGAGCAGTTCTTC.

A few counts support this clone. The chain links TRBV5-1 to TRBJ2-1; the match to TRBD2 covers 11 bases. V was clipped by 0 bases and J by 13 bases; unmatched bases: 9. The CDR3 covers 15 residues. Germline V gives CDR1 SGHRS, CDR2 YFSETQ. CDR3 sequence reads: CASSLAGETSGIQFF. The CDR3 region has the DNA TGCGCCAGCAGCTTGGCCGGTGAGACTAGCGGGATCCAGTTCTTC.

The chain uses TRBV28 and TRBJ1-2; no reliable D call. The V end was cut by 7 bases, the J end by 5 bases, with 14 bases between. The CDR3 loop spans 13 amino acids. Per the germline V gene, CDR1 is MDHEN and CDR2 is SYDVKM. The CDR3 sequence: CASTTYGGYGYTF. DNA for the CDR3: TGTGCCAGCACAACTTACGGCGGTTATGGCTACACCTTC.

This clone has only a few counts. The chain recombines TRBV14 with TRBJ2-7, with a weak D call TRBD2 (5 bases). The CDR3 has 13 residues. V lost 2 bases to trimming and J lost 7 bases, with 12 bases between them. From germline, CDR1 is SGHDN and CDR2 FVKESK. The CDR3 DNA is TGTGCCAGCAGCCAATACGGGATGGGAGAGCAGTACGTC. The encoded protein is CASSQYGMGEQYV.

There are a few counts of this clone. The gene calls are TRBV5-6 and TRBJ2-7, with D tentatively TRBD2 (5 bases). The V and J ends lost 1 base and 2 bases respectively, with 7 bases between them. The germline gives CDR1 SGHDT, CDR2 YYEEEE. This CDR3 contains 13 residues. CDR3 DNA: TGTGCCAGCAGCTTGCTGAGGGCCTACGAGCAGTACTTC. Translating gives CASSLLRAYEQYF.

The rearrangement links TRBV6-6 to TRBJ2-7; TRBD2 might be the D (5 bases). The CDR3 runs 12 residues. With 5 bases removed from V and 4 bases from J, the gap between germline ends came to 9 bases. Germline CDR1 MNHNY, CDR2 SVGAGI (reference sequence). The CDR3 is CASSLGGYEQYV. The CDR3, as DNA: TGTGCCAGCAGTCTGGGCGGGTACGAGCAGTACGTC.

The V call is TRBV19, the J call TRBJ1-2; maybe TRBD1 (5 bases). This CDR3 has 12 amino acids. The germline CDR1 and CDR2 sequences are LNHDA and SQIVND (reference sequence). The V end was cut by 8 bases, the J end by 3 bases, with 10 bases between. This CDR3 reads CASSEGYYGYTF. CDR3 bases: TGTGCCAGTTCGGAGGGGTACTATGGCTACACCTTC.